A single sample is the source of the 8 T cell receptor beta chains below, sequenced in a study of cytomegalovirus exposure and HLA in healthy donors listed by TCRdb under 2017. The library came from the immunoSEQ multiplex PCR assay. Entries here come from immuneACCESS through TCRdb and include only in-frame sequences with V and J called. Some clones fail to appear in such tables; in the studies checked, an unresolved V gene covers under half of the shortfall, and the cause of the remainder is unknown. Here the sample has 200,000 to 250,000 clones; approximately 80% occur a single time. The ten largest clonotypes hold more than 13% of the sample. Sequencing was carried out using PBMCs. These receptors all stem from a woman aged 25 to 39 in good health and CMV-seropositive.

The chain uses TRBV27 and TRBJ2-7; D gene ambiguous. V was clipped by 6 bases and J by 2 bases, with 11 bases between them. In germline, CDR1 is MNHEY, CDR2 SMNVEV (reference sequence). The CDR3 length is 13 residues. CDR3 sequence reads: CASSRGGTYEQYF. Here the CDR3 DNA reads TGTGCCAGCAGCCGTGGCGGCACCTACGAGCAGTACTTC.

The gene calls are TRBV30 and TRBJ1-1; no reliable D call. V gave up 3 bases and J gave up 4 bases, with 12 bases separating them. Germline CDR1 is GTSNPN and CDR2 is SVGIG (reference sequence). This CDR3 spans 13 amino acids. CDR3 DNA: TGTGCCTGGAGCCTAGGTAGTCTCACTGAAGCTTTCTTT. Encoded protein: CAWSLGSLTEAFF.

The genes are TRBV30 and TRBJ2-1, with no clear D. The germline CDR1 and CDR2 sequences are GTSNPN and SVGIG (reference sequence). The CDR3 sequence is 13 residues long. V lost 0 bases to trimming and J lost 8 bases, with 11 bases between them. The CDR3 is CAWSVRRWDEQFF. CDR3 DNA: TGTGCCTGGAGTGTACGGCGTTGGGATGAGCAGTTCTTC.

The gene calls are TRBV6-4 and TRBJ2-3; 10 bases agree with TRBD2. Germline V gene data show CDR1 as MRHNA and CDR2 as SNTAGT. The CDR3 consists of 15 residues. The V and J ends lost 5 bases and 2 bases, in that order; junction bases with no gene match: 4. CDR3 bases: TGTGCCAGCAGTCCCGGACTAGCGGACACAGATACGCAGTATTTT. As protein: CASSPGLADTDTQYF.

This chain's CDR3 is CATWGSGSGANVLTF. The CDR3 DNA sequence: TGTGCCACTTGGGGAAGTGGCTCTGGGGCCAACGTCCTGACTTTC. The chain recombines TRBV6-5 with TRBJ2-6; D ambiguous. This CDR3 is 15 amino acids long. The V end was cut by 10 bases, the J end by 0 bases, with 13 bases between. Per germline, CDR1 MNHEY and CDR2 SVGAGI.

The rearrangement links TRBV27 to TRBJ2-2; 8 bases are a match to TRBD1. Trimming removed 5 bases from V and 4 bases from J; junction bases left unmatched: 3. The germline V gene encodes CDR1 MNHEY and CDR2 SMNVEV (reference sequence). The length of the CDR3 is 14 residues. CDR3 residues: CASSHGQGTGELFF. CDR3 in DNA: TGTGCCAGCAGTCACGGACAGGGCACCGGGGAGCTGTTTTTT.

This clone was detected once. The chain links TRBV4-2 to TRBJ1-4, with D possibly matching TRBD1 (5 bases). Trimming shortened V by 4 bases and J by 7 bases, and 16 bases separated the two germline ends. CDR1 LGHNA and CDR2 YNFKEQ come from the germline V gene. The CDR3 is made up of 15 amino acids. The CDR3 bases are TGTGCCAGCAGCCCAACGGGGGGGGGTGGTGAAAAACTGTTTTTT. Translation gives CASSPTGGGGEKLFF.

Turning to this clone: Different DNA sequences within this sample yield the same CDR3. This rearrangement joins TRBV5-1 to TRBJ2-7; 7 bases align to TRBD2. This CDR3 is built from 13 residues. In germline, CDR1 is SGHRS, CDR2 YFSETQ. The junction had 1 base not matched to a gene; V was cut back by 2 bases and J by 2 bases. CDR3 DNA sequence: TGCGCCAGCAGCTTAAGCGGGACCTACGAGCAGTACTTC. It yields the protein CASSLSGTYEQYF.